The 21 T cell receptor beta chains listed next were all sequenced from one sample in a study of blood T cell repertoires in COVID-19. TCRdb's copy holds only in-frame clones and misses some; the assay was immunoSEQ multiplex PCR. The table shows about 200,000 clones, with around 92% occurring only once. The sequenced material came from PBMCs or T cells enriched from blood (not recorded which). These receptors all stem from a woman aged 18 to 35 who had recovered from COVID-19.

This rearrangement joins TRBV10-3 to TRBJ1-1, with 12 bases that match TRBD1. The CDR3 loop spans 16 amino acids. Germline-derived CDR1 and CDR2 are ENHRY and SYGVKD. Losses at the gene ends were 10 bases for V and 4 bases for J; bases not matched to a gene: 13. CDR3 residues: CATIPGQGAGATEAFF. The CDR3 bases are TGTGCCACCATCCCGGGACAGGGGGCTGGGGCCACTGAAGCTTTCTTT.

V gene TRBV7-6 combines with J gene TRBJ1-6, with TRBD1 identical over 9 bases. CDR3 size: 16 residues. J lost 7 bases, V lost 0 bases, and 4 bases had no gene match. Germline V gene lookup returns CDR1 SGHVS and CDR2 FNYEAQ. CDR3 coding DNA: TGTGCCAGCAGCTTAGCATCCGGGACAGGGAATTCACCCCTCCACTTT. Translated, it gives CASSLASGTGNSPLHF.

The CDR3 protein is CASSLAGSTDTQYF. Written as DNA, the CDR3 is TGCGCCAGCAGTTTAGCGGGCAGCACAGATACGCAGTATTTT. The chain recombines TRBV10-2 with TRBJ2-3; 7 bases line up with TRBD2. The CDR3 is 14 amino acids. Germline V gene sequence: CDR1 WSHSY, CDR2 SAAADI. With V trimmed by 5 bases and J by 0 bases, 2 bases remained unmatched.

This rearrangement joins TRBV29-1 to TRBJ2-3; TRBD1 agrees at 7 bases. Germline assignment: CDR1 SQVTM and CDR2 ANQGSEA. J gave up 0 bases and V 7 bases, and 7 bases lay outside the gene matches. The CDR3 runs to 14 residues. The CDR3 sequence: CSAWDRESTDTQYF. The CDR3 DNA follows: TGCAGCGCATGGGACAGAGAAAGCACAGATACGCAGTATTTT.

The CDR3 DNA is TGTGCCAGCAGCCTCGGCCGGGTTTCCTACGAGCAGTACTTC. It is translated as CASSLGRVSYEQYF. The V gene is TRBV5-6, the J gene TRBJ2-7; D is ambiguous. The germline gives CDR1 SGHDT, CDR2 YYEEEE. The CDR3 length is 14 residues. The V end lost 4 bases, the J end lost 1 base, and 12 bases lay between the germline ends.

V is TRBV9 and J is TRBJ1-2; possible D gene TRBD1, 5 bases. V dropped 4 bases and J dropped 0 bases, with 19 bases sitting between them. This CDR3 contains 17 residues. Germline assignment: CDR1 SGDLS and CDR2 YYNGEE. The CDR3: CASSTTIHGGANYGYTF. CDR3 in DNA: TGTGCCAGCAGCACCACAATCCACGGGGGAGCTAACTATGGCTACACCTTC.

The chain joins TRBV30 to TRBJ1-1; D uncertain. Germline V gives CDR1 GTSNPN, CDR2 SVGIG (reference sequence). The CDR3 spans 13 residues. V lost 0 bases and J lost 7, with 12 bases in between. The CDR3 nucleotides read TGTGCCTGGAGTGTACTCTCGAGCATTGAAGCTTTCTTT. Translation gives CAWSVLSSIEAFF.

V usage is TRBV18 and J usage is TRBJ2-5; 7 nucleotides match TRBD1. In germline, CDR1 is KGHSH, CDR2 LQKENI. CDR3 length: 17 amino acids. V was pared by 5 bases and J by 2 bases, with 14 bases of the junction left unmatched. The CDR3 loop reads CASSAGGLATGQETQYF. The CDR3 nucleotides are TGTGCCAGCTCAGCAGGCGGGCTCGCGACAGGGCAAGAGACCCAGTACTTC. The whole variable domain, filled in from reference TRBV18 and TRBJ2-5, reads NAGVMQNPRHLVRRRGQEARLRCSPMKGHSHVYWYRQLPEEGLKFMVYLQKENIIDESGMPKERFSAEFPKEGPSILRIQQVVRGDSAAYFCASSAGGLATGQETQYFGPGTRLLVL.

This chain links TRBV10-1 with TRBJ1-1; weak D call: TRBD1 (5 bases). The V and J ends lost 5 bases and 1 base respectively, with 8 bases between them. The CDR3 loop spans 13 amino acids. The germline gives CDR1 WNHNN, CDR2 SYGVQD (reference sequence). CDR3 protein: CASSTTGNTEAFF. The CDR3 DNA follows: TGCGCCAGCAGTACAACAGGGAACACTGAAGCTTTCTTT.

Points on this clone: An end of the junction differs from the germline gene, which may be a read error. The chain joins TRBV5-4 to TRBJ1-6, with a weak D call TRBD1 (6 bases). The V gene's germline CDR1 is SGHNT and CDR2 YYREEE (reference sequence). The CDR3 runs 14 residues. The CDR3 DNA follows: TGTGCCAGCAGTTTGGACAGTGATAATTCACCCCTCCACTTT. This encodes CASSLDSDNSPLHF. The whole variable domain, remainder taken from reference TRBV5-4 and TRBJ1-6, is ETGVTQSPTHLIKTRGQQVTLRCSSQSGHNTVSWYQQALGQGPQFIFQYYREEENGRGNFPPRFSGLQFPNYSSELNVNALELDDSALYLCASSLDSDNSPLHFGNGTRLTVT.

In this sample, this clone turned up a few times. The V and J genes are TRBV5-1 and TRBJ1-2; the match to TRBD1 covers 9 bases. V dropped 7 bases and J dropped 3; count of bases not matched to a gene: 4. Looked up from germline, CDR1 is SGHRS and CDR2 is YFSETQ. CDR3 length: 13 residues. CDR3 sequence reads: CASGDRADYGYTF. The CDR3, as DNA: TGCGCCAGCGGGGACAGGGCTGACTATGGCTACACCTTC.

The genes are TRBV29-1 and TRBJ1-1; D may be TRBD1 (5 bases). The length of the CDR3 is 14 residues. Deletions cut 7 bases from V and 0 bases from J, with 15 bases between. The germline V gene has CDR1 SQVTM and CDR2 ANQGSEA. As DNA, the CDR3 is TGCAGCGCCCTGACGACAGCTATGAACACTGAAGCTTTCTTT. Protein product: CSALTTAMNTEAFF.

The chain has TRBV28 and TRBJ1-2; TRBD1 might be the D (6 bases). The CDR3 is made up of 13 amino acids. Trimming shortened V by 5 bases and J by 4 bases, and 11 bases separated the two germline ends. Germline V CDR1 and CDR2: MDHEN, SYDVKM. The CDR3 spells CASSGRGGYGYTF. The CDR3 DNA reads TGTGCCAGCAGTGGGAGGGGGGGCTATGGCTACACCTTC.

The V and J genes are TRBV7-3 and TRBJ1-1, with D tentatively TRBD1 (5 bases). Germline V gives CDR1 SGHTA, CDR2 FQGTGA. Trimming took 5 bases from V and 4 from J, leaving 11 bases between them. This CDR3 has 13 residues. The CDR3, as DNA: TGTGCCAGCAGCCCCGGGGGAGCCACTGAAGCTTTCTTT. It yields the protein CASSPGGATEAFF.

CDR3 sequence reads: CASSFDGLPYEQYF. The DNA of the CDR3 is TGTGCCAGCAGTTTCGATGGGCTCCCGTACGAGCAGTACTTC. The chain links TRBV28 to TRBJ2-7, with D unclear. Germline V gives CDR1 MDHEN, CDR2 SYDVKM. Trimming removed 3 bases at V and 4 bases at J, with 13 bases between. The CDR3 is made up of 14 amino acids.

V usage is TRBV3-1 (or the pseudogene TRBV3-2) and J usage is TRBJ2-7; 9 bases fit TRBD2. From germline, CDR1 is LGHDT and CDR2 YNNKEL (reference sequence). CDR3 size: 14 residues. With 4 bases clipped from V and 5 bases from J, the junction kept 6 bases outside the gene matches. The CDR3 sequence is CASSRRGGLDEQYF. In nucleotides, the CDR3 is TGTGCCAGCAGCCGGCGGGGGGGCCTGGACGAGCAGTACTTC.

The chain recombines TRBV15 with TRBJ2-7; D might be TRBD2 (6 bases). The germline V and J ends were trimmed by 1 base and 0 bases, with 13 bases remaining between them. The V gene's germline CDR1 is LNHNV and CDR2 YYDKDF (reference sequence). The CDR3 is 16 residues long. In nucleotides, the CDR3 is TGTGCCACCAGCAGAGTTCGGGGGAGAAGCTCCTACGAGCAGTACTTC. Residues: CATSRVRGRSSYEQYF. Supplemented by reference TRBV15 and TRBJ2-7, the full variable domain reads DAMVIQNPRYQVTQFGKPVTLSCSQTLNHNVMYWYQQKSSQAPKLLFHYYDKDFNNEADTPDNFQSRRPNTSFCFLDIRSPGLGDTAMYLCATSRVRGRSSYEQYFGPGTRLTVT.

The CDR3 sequence: CASSGAGTENGYTF. CDR3 in DNA: TGTGCCAGCAGCGGAGCCGGGACAGAAAACGGCTACACCTTC. This chain links TRBV9 with TRBJ1-2; the match to TRBD1 covers 7 bases. CDR1 and CDR2 (germline): SGDLS, YYNGEE. CDR3 length: 14 amino acids. The ends lost 3 bases at V and 8 bases at J; junction bases unmatched: 10.

This clone has only one observation. The chain joins TRBV4-1 to TRBJ1-4; weak D call: TRBD1 (5 bases). CDR1 MGHRA and CDR2 YSYEKL come from the germline V gene. The CDR3 is made up of 16 amino acids. Between the trimmed V and J ends, which lost 4 bases and 0 bases, there was a span of 12 bases. The DNA for the CDR3 is TGCGCCAGCAGCCCACGGAGACAGACAACTAATGAAAAACTGTTTTTT. Its protein product is CASSPRRQTTNEKLFF.

The rearrangement links TRBV11-1 to TRBJ2-3; 7 positions match TRBD2. The CDR3 consists of 14 residues. Germline-derived CDR1 and CDR2 are SGHAT and FQDESV (reference sequence). V lost 2 bases to trimming and J lost 2 bases; unmatched junction nucleotides: 1. CDR3 sequence reads: CASSLSGTTDTQYF. The CDR3 nucleotides read TGTGCCAGCAGCTTAAGCGGGACCACAGATACGCAGTATTTT.

In this sample, this clone turned up once. The rearrangement links TRBV9 to TRBJ2-3; a weak D match, TRBD1 (6 bases). In germline, CDR1 is SGDLS, CDR2 YYNGEE. The CDR3 covers 15 residues. Deletions cut 3 bases from V and 6 bases from J, with 17 bases between. The CDR3 DNA reads TGTGCCAGCAGCGCCACAGGGCGAGGATTGGATACGCAGTATTTT. Its translation: CASSATGRGLDTQYF.